The 31 T cell receptor beta chains reported below all come from one sample, sequenced in a study of cytomegalovirus exposure and HLA in healthy donors. PCR primers comprised 60 Vbeta and 13 Jbeta primers. The data were produced by immunoSEQ multiplex PCR, yet TCRdb's version contains in-frame clones alone and is incomplete. This sample has 200,000 or so clones, with 70% to 80% found just once. Sequencing was performed on PBMCs. These receptors originate from a male donor in good health and CMV-seronegative.

This clone turned up a few times. The V gene is TRBV6-1, the J gene TRBJ2-1; TRBD2 matches 8 bases. CDR1 is MNHNS and CDR2 is SASEGT in the germline V gene. Losses at the gene ends were 6 bases for V and 4 bases for J; bases not matched to a gene: 8. This CDR3 spans 15 amino acids. The CDR3 region is CASRLSGRDYNEQFF. The CDR3 DNA is TGTGCCAGCAGGCTAAGCGGGAGAGATTACAATGAGCAGTTCTTC.

The chain links TRBV4-1 to TRBJ2-1; 9 bases line up with TRBD2. CDR1 and CDR2 from the germline V gene are MGHRA and YSYEKL. Trimming removed 4 bases from V and 9 bases from J; junction bases left unmatched: 16. This CDR3 region has 17 residues. CDR3 sequence (DNA): TGCGCCAGCAGCCCCCGCCGGGGTAGCGGGAGTTGGGGTGAGCAGTTCTTC. Translated: CASSPRRGSGSWGEQFF.

The J gene is TRBJ2-3, the V gene TRBV6-4; D not certain. Germline values: CDR1 MRHNA, CDR2 SNTAGT. The CDR3 extends over 13 amino acids. V was trimmed by 2 bases and J by 5 bases, leaving 8 bases between them. The CDR3 DNA is TGTGCCAGCAGTGACCAGGCTCTAGATACGCAGTATTTT. Its translation is CASSDQALDTQYF.

V usage is TRBV19 and J usage is TRBJ2-5, with 7 bases aligning to TRBD2. V was pared by 8 bases and J by 9 bases, with 15 bases of the junction left unmatched. Per germline, CDR1 LNHDA and CDR2 SQIVND (reference sequence). The CDR3 consists of 14 residues. This CDR3 reads CASAGTISFGAQYF. The CDR3 DNA is TGTGCCAGTGCCGGGACTATAAGCTTTGGGGCCCAGTACTTC.

V usage is TRBV10-1 and J usage is TRBJ1-1, with 9 bases fitting TRBD1. The CDR3 length is 14 residues. The V segment lost 4 bases and the J segment 4 bases; nucleotides outside the gene matches: 4. Per the germline V gene, CDR1 is WNHNN and CDR2 is SYGVQD (reference sequence). In DNA form, the CDR3 reads TGCGCCAGCAGTGCTGGACAGGGGTCCACTGAAGCTTTCTTT. Its protein product is CASSAGQGSTEAFF.

V usage is TRBV2 and J usage is TRBJ2-7; possible D gene TRBD1, 5 bases. The CDR3 consists of 14 residues. Trimming removed 8 bases at V and 5 bases at J, with 19 bases between. The germline V gene encodes CDR1 SNHLY and CDR2 FYNNEI. The CDR3 is CASSRAAIQDEQYF. CDR3 nucleotides: TGTGCCAGCTCGCGCGCGGCTATACAGGACGAGCAGTACTTC.

J is TRBJ1-1 and V is TRBV28; D is undetermined. CDR1 and CDR2 (germline): MDHEN, SYDVKM. CDR3 length: 12 amino acids. V gave up 6 bases and J gave up 0 bases, with 5 bases separating them. The CDR3 is CASRAVNTEAFF. DNA of the CDR3: TGTGCCAGCAGGGCAGTGAACACTGAAGCTTTCTTT.

J is TRBJ1-1 and V is TRBV19; maybe TRBD1 (5 bases). V lost 6 bases to trimming and J lost 1 base, with 18 bases between them. Germline CDR1 reads LNHDA; CDR2 reads SQIVND (reference sequence). The CDR3 has 16 amino acids. CDR3 bases: TGTGCCAGTAGCAAGAAGACAATAAGGGGGAACACTGAAGCTTTCTTT. It specifies CASSKKTIRGNTEAFF. The full variable domain, its missing parts supplied by reference TRBV19 and TRBJ1-1, is DGGITQSPKYLFRKEGQNVTLSCEQNLNHDAMYWYRQDPGQGLRLIYYSQIVNDFQKGDIAEGYSVSREKKESFPLTVTSAQKNPTAFYLCASSKKTIRGNTEAFFGQGTRLTVV.

The rearrangement uses TRBV4-1 and TRBJ2-1; TRBD2 might be the D (6 bases). Germline values: CDR1 MGHRA, CDR2 YSYEKL. There are 13 residues in the CDR3. V shed 4 bases and J shed 8 bases, with 12 bases lying between them. The CDR3 here is CASSPGTSDEQFF. The CDR3 nucleotides are TGCGCCAGCAGCCCCGGGACTTCCGATGAGCAGTTCTTC.

The chain is built from TRBV5-6 and TRBJ2-5, with TRBD2 as a possible D gene (6 bases). Germline-derived CDR1 and CDR2 are SGHDT and YYEEEE. The CDR3 is 16 residues long. V was shortened by 2 bases and J by 1 base, with 15 bases between the two germline ends. The CDR3 nucleotides read TGTGCCAGCAGCTTCGACCTGGGGGAGGTCCAAGAGACCCAGTACTTC. This sequence encodes CASSFDLGEVQETQYF.

The chain joins TRBV18 to TRBJ1-4, with 8 bases aligning to TRBD1. Germline-derived CDR1 and CDR2 are KGHSH and LQKENI. V trimming: 0 bases; J trimming: 13 bases; junction bases outside the gene matches: 4. The CDR3 is made up of 13 amino acids. CDR3 protein: CASSPPDRGRLFF. The CDR3 region has the DNA TGTGCCAGCTCACCACCTGACAGGGGCCGACTGTTTTTT.

This clone has only one observation. CDR3 protein: CASRPMGGDKNEQFF. CDR3 DNA: TGTGCCAGCAGACCCATGGGGGGGGACAAAAATGAGCAGTTCTTC. The rearrangement joins TRBV6-6 to TRBJ2-1, with a possible D match to TRBD2 (7 bases). The CDR3 extends over 15 amino acids. The ends were cut back, 6 bases at V and 7 bases at J, with 19 bases in the middle. Per the germline V gene, CDR1 is MNHNY and CDR2 is SVGAGI (reference sequence).

This clone was picked up one time. The rearrangement links TRBV2 to TRBJ2-7, with a possible D match to TRBD1 (5 bases). V was pared by 3 bases and J by 3 bases, with 9 bases between. The CDR3 sequence is 13 residues long. Germline assignment: CDR1 SNHLY and CDR2 FYNNEI. CDR3 in amino acids: CASSDDSLYEQYF. The DNA for the CDR3 is TGTGCCAGCAGTGATGACAGCCTCTACGAGCAGTACTTC.

The chain joins TRBV2 to TRBJ2-3; possibly TRBD2 for D (5 bases). Germline loops: CDR1 SNHLY, CDR2 FYNNEI. The CDR3 is made up of 12 amino acids. Trimming stripped 3 bases from V and 4 bases from J, with 5 bases between. CDR3 sequence (DNA): TGTGCCAGCAGTGAGAGGGCAGATACGCAGTATTTT. Amino acids: CASSERADTQYF.

The V and J genes are TRBV27 and TRBJ2-1, with 9 bases fitting TRBD2. Per germline, CDR1 MNHEY and CDR2 SMNVEV (reference sequence). The CDR3 contains 14 residues. The ends lost 6 bases at V and 9 bases at J; junction bases unmatched: 9. Here the CDR3 reads CASRDSGSKFEQFF. The CDR3 coding sequence is TGTGCCAGCAGAGATAGCGGGAGTAAGTTTGAGCAGTTCTTC.

The rearrangement uses TRBV5-1 and TRBJ2-1, with a possible D match to TRBD2 (5 bases). The CDR3 is 14 amino acids. Germline lookup yields CDR1 SGHRS and CDR2 YFSETQ. Trimming stripped 1 base from V and 5 bases from J, with 10 bases between. The CDR3 loop reads CASSLFLADNEQFF. CDR3 DNA: TGCGCCAGCAGCTTGTTCCTAGCCGACAATGAGCAGTTCTTC.

The rearrangement uses TRBV5-8 and TRBJ2-3; the match to TRBD2 covers 14 bases. V gave up 2 bases and J gave up 2 bases; unmatched junction bases: 4. The CDR3 is 17 residues long. Germline lookup yields CDR1 SGHTS and CDR2 YDEGEE. CDR3: CASSFWTSGRPTDTQYF. CDR3 bases: TGTGCCAGCAGCTTTTGGACTAGCGGGAGGCCCACAGATACGCAGTATTTT.

The genes are TRBV7-3 and TRBJ2-5, with TRBD2 as a possible D gene (5 bases). This CDR3 has 16 residues. The ends were cut back, 2 bases at V and 4 bases at J, with 17 bases in the middle. The germline CDR1 and CDR2 sequences are SGHTA and FQGTGA. CDR3 residues: CASSLVRTGNIETQYF. Here the CDR3 DNA reads TGTGCCAGCAGCTTAGTTCGTACGGGGAATATAGAGACCCAGTACTTC. The whole variable domain, filled in from reference TRBV7-3 and TRBJ2-5, reads GAGVSQTPSNKVTEKGKYVELRCDPISGHTALYWYRQSLGQGPEFLIYFQGTGAADDSGLPNDRFFAVRPEGSVSTLKIQRTERGDSAVYLCASSLVRTGNIETQYFGPGTRLLVL.

CDR3 sequence (DNA): TGTGCCAGCAGTTTGAGGGGGCGTATAACAGATACGCAGTATTTT. Its translation: CASSLRGRITDTQYF. The rearrangement joins TRBV28 to TRBJ2-3; 7 positions match TRBD1. V gave up 3 bases and J gave up 3 bases; unmatched junction bases: 6. The CDR3 totals 15 residues. The germline gives CDR1 MDHEN, CDR2 SYDVKM.

This clone has just one count. The V and J genes are TRBV27 and TRBJ2-2; the D gene is possibly TRBD2 (6 bases). Trimming cost V 2 bases and J 4 bases, with 17 bases left between them. The germline gives CDR1 MNHEY, CDR2 SMNVEV (reference sequence). The CDR3 totals 17 residues. This chain's CDR3 is CASSLAMTAGGTGELFF. The DNA of the CDR3 is TGTGCCAGCAGTTTAGCAATGACTGCCGGGGGCACCGGGGAGCTGTTTTTT.

The chain has TRBV18 and TRBJ2-4, with D perhaps matching TRBD1 (6 bases). V was pared by 0 bases and J by 6 bases, with 18 bases between. There are 17 residues in the CDR3. Germline V gene data show CDR1 as KGHSH and CDR2 as LQKENI. The CDR3, as DNA: TGTGCCAGCTCACCACCGGGCAGGGGAAGACCTGGAAACATTCAGTACTTC. Amino acid sequence: CASSPPGRGRPGNIQYF.

The chain couples TRBV15 to TRBJ2-3, with 8 bases matching TRBD1. The germline CDR1 and CDR2 sequences are LNHNV and YYDKDF (reference sequence). Losses at the gene ends were 1 base for V and 4 bases for J; bases not matched to a gene: 7. This CDR3 has 16 residues. The CDR3 here is CATSRARSGGADTQYF. DNA for the CDR3: TGTGCCACCAGCAGAGCTCGCTCAGGGGGCGCAGATACGCAGTATTTT.

The J gene is TRBJ2-3, the V gene TRBV6-5; D perhaps matches TRBD2 (6 bases). The CDR3 runs to 13 residues. The germline gives CDR1 MNHEY, CDR2 SVGAGI. Trimming removed 8 bases from V and 2 bases from J, with 11 bases in between. The CDR3 sequence is CASWDWSTDTQYF. Written as DNA, the CDR3 is TGTGCCAGCTGGGACTGGTCCACAGATACGCAGTATTTT.

As to this clone: Other DNA sequences in the same sample also yield this CDR3. The chain has TRBV6-4 and TRBJ1-1; tentatively, D is TRBD1 (6 bases). There are 14 residues in the CDR3. Per germline, CDR1 MRHNA and CDR2 SNTAGT. V shed 6 bases and J shed 5 bases, with 16 bases lying between them. Here the CDR3 reads CASRSTGHSTEAFF. In nucleotides, the CDR3 is TGTGCCAGCAGATCTACAGGGCATTCGACTGAAGCTTTCTTT.

The V gene is TRBV5-1, the J gene TRBJ1-5, with D possibly being TRBD1 (6 bases). V lost 6 bases to trimming and J lost 4 bases, with 11 bases between them. Germline assignment: CDR1 SGHRS and CDR2 YFSETQ. This CDR3 is built from 13 residues. CDR3 sequence (DNA): TGCGCCAGCAAGGCAGGGGAGAATCAGCCCCAGCATTTT. The encoded protein is CASKAGENQPQHF.

About this clone itself: Other DNA variants within this sample encode the same CDR3. The gene calls are TRBV5-5 and TRBJ1-2; no clear D. Germline V gives CDR1 SGHKS, CDR2 YYEKEE (reference sequence). This CDR3 is built from 14 residues. The germline V and J ends were trimmed by 4 bases and 4 bases, with 14 bases remaining between them. The CDR3 protein is CASSPDSGGYGYTF. CDR3 DNA sequence: TGTGCCAGCAGCCCGGACTCGGGCGGCTATGGCTACACCTTC. Using reference TRBV5-5 and TRBJ1-2 for the parts outside the CDR3, the full variable domain is DAGVTQSPTHLIKTRGQQVTLRCSPISGHKSVSWYQQVLGQGPQFIFQYYEKEERGRGNFPDRFSARQFPNYSSELNVNALLLGDSALYLCASSPDSGGYGYTFGSGTRLTVV.

This chain joins TRBV18 and TRBJ2-1, with D perhaps TRBD2 (6 bases). The V end was cut by 3 bases, the J end by 0 bases, with 18 bases between. This CDR3 contains 18 residues. CDR1 is KGHSH, CDR2 LQKENI, per germline. In DNA, the CDR3 is TGTGCCAGCTCACCTAGGTCGGTGGCGGGAATCTCCTACAATGAGCAGTTCTTC. It encodes CASSPRSVAGISYNEQFF.

The gene calls are TRBV4-1 and TRBJ1-1; tentatively, D is TRBD1 (5 bases). V was cut by 4 bases and J by 0 bases, with 12 bases left in between. The V gene's germline CDR1 is MGHRA and CDR2 YSYEKL. The CDR3 sequence is 15 residues long. The CDR3 nucleotides read TGCGCCAGCAGCCCCGGACATTTACTGAACACTGAAGCTTTCTTT. Its translation is CASSPGHLLNTEAFF.

The chain is built from TRBV27 and TRBJ1-5; tentatively, D is TRBD1 (6 bases). V lost 8 bases to trimming and J lost 0 bases, with 14 bases between them. The CDR3 spans 15 residues. The germline V gene has CDR1 MNHEY and CDR2 SMNVEV (reference sequence). The CDR3 spells CASGPGHLSNQPQHF. The CDR3 DNA reads as TGTGCCAGCGGACCGGGACATCTTAGCAATCAGCCCCAGCATTTT.

This chain joins TRBV2 and TRBJ1-1, with a possible D match to TRBD1 (5 bases). Germline assignment: CDR1 SNHLY and CDR2 FYNNEI. This CDR3 region has 11 residues. Trimming pared 7 bases from V and 11 bases from J, leaving 14 bases between. CDR3 region: CASIQEIGAFF. As DNA, the CDR3 is TGTGCCAGCATACAGGAAATTGGGGCTTTCTTT.

This rearrangement joins TRBV7-2 to TRBJ2-1, with TRBD2 matching 10 bases. CDR1 is SGHTA, CDR2 FQGNSA, per germline. This CDR3 has 15 amino acids. After removal of 6 bases from V and 5 bases from J, the junction contained 7 bases not matched to a gene. CDR3 residues: CASRLRLAGDNEQFF. DNA of the CDR3: TGTGCCAGCAGGTTGAGGCTAGCGGGGGACAATGAGCAGTTCTTC.